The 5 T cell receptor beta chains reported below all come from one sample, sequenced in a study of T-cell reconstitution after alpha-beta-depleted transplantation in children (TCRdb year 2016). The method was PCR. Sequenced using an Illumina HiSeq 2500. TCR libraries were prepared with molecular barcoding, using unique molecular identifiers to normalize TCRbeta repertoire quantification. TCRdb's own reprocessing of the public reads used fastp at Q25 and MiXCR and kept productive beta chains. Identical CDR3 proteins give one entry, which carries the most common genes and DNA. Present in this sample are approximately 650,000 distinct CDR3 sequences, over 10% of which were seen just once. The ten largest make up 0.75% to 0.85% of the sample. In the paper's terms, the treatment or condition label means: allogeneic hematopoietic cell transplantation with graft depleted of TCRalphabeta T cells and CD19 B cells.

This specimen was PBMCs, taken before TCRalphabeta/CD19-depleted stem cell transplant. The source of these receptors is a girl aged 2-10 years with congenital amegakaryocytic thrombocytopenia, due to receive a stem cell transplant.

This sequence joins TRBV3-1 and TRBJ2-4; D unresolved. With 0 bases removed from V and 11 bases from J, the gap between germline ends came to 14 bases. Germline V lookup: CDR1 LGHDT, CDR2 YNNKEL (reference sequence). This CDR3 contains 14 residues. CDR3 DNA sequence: TGTGCCAGCAGCCAAGATAGGCAAACTGAGGTTCAGTACTTC. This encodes CASSQDRQTEVQYF.

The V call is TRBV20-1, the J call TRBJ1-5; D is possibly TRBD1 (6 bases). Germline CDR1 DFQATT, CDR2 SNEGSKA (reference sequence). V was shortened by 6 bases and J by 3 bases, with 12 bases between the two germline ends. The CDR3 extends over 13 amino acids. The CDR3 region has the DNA TGCAGTGCGAAAAGGGGGGACAATCAGCCCCAGCATTTT. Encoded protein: CSAKRGDNQPQHF.

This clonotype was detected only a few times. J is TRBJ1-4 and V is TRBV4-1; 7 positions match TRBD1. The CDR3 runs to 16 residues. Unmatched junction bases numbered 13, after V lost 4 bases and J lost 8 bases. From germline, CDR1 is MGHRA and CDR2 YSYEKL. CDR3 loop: CASSPLLTGTLEKLFF. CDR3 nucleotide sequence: TGCGCCAGCAGCCCTCTACTGACAGGGACCCTAGAAAAACTGTTTTTT.

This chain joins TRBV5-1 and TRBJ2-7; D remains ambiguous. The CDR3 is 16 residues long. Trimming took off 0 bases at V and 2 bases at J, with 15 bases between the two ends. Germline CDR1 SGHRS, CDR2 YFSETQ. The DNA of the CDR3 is TGCGCCAGCAGCTTGGAACTCCAGGTGCCCCCCTACGAGCAGTACTTC. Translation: CASSLELQVPPYEQYF.

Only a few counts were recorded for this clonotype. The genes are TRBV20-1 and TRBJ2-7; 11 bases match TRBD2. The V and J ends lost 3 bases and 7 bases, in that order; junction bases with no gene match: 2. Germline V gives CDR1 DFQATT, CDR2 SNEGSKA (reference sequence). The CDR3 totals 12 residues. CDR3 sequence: CSASSGREEQYF. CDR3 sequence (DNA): TGCAGTGCTAGTAGCGGGAGGGAGGAGCAGTACTTC.